This TCR beta chain originates from a study of cytomegalovirus exposure and HLA in healthy donors. Of note for this clone: The antigen is not known.

Whole-study findings and limits: Clonal expansion, a later analysis showed, was greater in HLA-associated TCR beta chains than in equally common others. Reported findings show TCR beta sequences accurately forecast HLA-A and HLA-B alleles in most subjects. Presence/absence analyses took donor sequencing depth as roughly uniform.

This PCR relied on a set of 60 Vbeta primers and 13 Jbeta primers. Sequencing used immunoSEQ multiplex PCR; TCRdb keeps in-frame clones, though not all of them. The sample contains some 150,000 clones, roughly 70% of which appear only once. CDR3 length: 15 amino acids. Germline-derived CDR1 and CDR2 are MDHEN and SYDVKM. With V trimmed by 8 bases and J by 7 bases, 10 bases remained unmatched. The sequence came from a man between 60 and 70 years old in good health and CMV-seronegative. Sequences were obtained from PBMCs. The chain combines TRBV28 with TRBJ2-2; 10 bases match TRBD1. In nucleotides, the CDR3 is TGTGCCAGCTCGAGACAGGGGGCAAATATCGGGGAGCTGTTTTTT. This sequence encodes CASSRQGANIGELFF.